This T cell receptor (beta chain) was captured in a study of monozygotic twins with cystic fibrosis. Some clones are missing from TCRdb's copy, which holds only in-frame ones; the method was immunoSEQ multiplex PCR. The sample records around 20,000 clones, more than 80% being singletons. Source material: blood. The sequence was collected from a girl aged 2-10 years with cystic fibrosis.

The CDR3 DNA reads TGTGCCTGGATGGTAAAGACGGGACCCACTATAGGTCGATTTGAAGCTTTCTTT. Its protein is CAWMVKTGPTIGRFEAFF. The chain has TRBV30 and TRBJ1-1, with D possibly TRBD1 on 5 matching bases. The ends were cut back, 4 bases at V and 7 bases at J, with 31 bases in the middle. The V gene's germline CDR1 is GTSNPN and CDR2 SVGIG (reference sequence). CDR3 length: 18 amino acids.